Sequencing of this TCR beta chain was carried out in a study of T cells after yellow fever vaccination. Study-wide results and limits: A limited proportion of clonotypes was detected within both the CD4 and CD8 compartments.

A note on this clonotype: Its specificity is not known.

MiXCR, applied by TCRdb to the 5' RACE reads, yields one record per CDR3 protein. Among about 310,000 distinct CDR3 sequences listed, 3.6% were seen once. The V and J ends lost 3 bases and 15 bases respectively, with 18 bases between them. This CDR3 spans 13 amino acids. The chain recombines TRBV12-3 or TRBV12-4 with TRBJ2-1; D perhaps matches TRBD2 (5 bases). The sequence was obtained from a young man who received the YFV17D yellow fever vaccine. This sample comprised PBMCs, obtained on the day of the yellow fever booster vaccination. In DNA form, the CDR3 reads TGTGCCAGCAGTTTCGGGGTGGGCCCTAGGCGGTTCTTC. Translated: CASSFGVGPRRFF.